The 16 T cell receptor beta chains below come from one sample, sequenced in a study of pediatric ulcerative colitis. Assay: immunoSEQ multiplex PCR; the TCRdb copy retains only in-frame clones and omits some. The profile shows more than 50,000 clones, about nine tenths of them singletons. Sequencing was performed on blood. Receptor source: a boy aged 10-17 years who was a control in a study of pediatric ulcerative colitis.

This rearrangement joins TRBV11-2 to TRBJ2-7; D could derive from TRBD1 or TRBD2 (6 bases each). The germline V gene has CDR1 SGHAT and CDR2 FQNNGV. Trimming shortened V by 3 bases and J by 2 bases, and 11 bases separated the two germline ends. The CDR3 has 14 residues. The CDR3 loop reads CASSFGRGPYEQYF. CDR3 in DNA: TGTGCCAGCAGCTTTGGACGGGGGCCCTACGAGCAGTACTTC.

The chain joins TRBV7-3 to TRBJ2-1, with 14 positions matching TRBD2. This CDR3 is built from 15 residues. The germline gives CDR1 SGHTA, CDR2 FQGTGA. V trimming: 5 bases; J trimming: 7 bases; junction bases outside the gene matches: 4. This CDR3 is CASSPGTSGSNEQFF. The DNA of the CDR3 is TGTGCCAGCAGCCCAGGGACTAGCGGGAGTAATGAGCAGTTCTTC.

This chain connects TRBV19 to TRBJ2-5; 7 nucleotides line up with TRBD1. Germline loops: CDR1 LNHDA, CDR2 SQIVND (reference sequence). The V and J ends lost 7 bases and 0 bases, in that order; junction bases with no gene match: 2. CDR3 length: 13 residues. Here the CDR3 DNA reads TGTGCCAGTAACGACAGGGACCAAGAGACCCAGTACTTC. It specifies CASNDRDQETQYF.

The rearrangement joins TRBV28 to TRBJ2-5, with TRBD1 identical over 8 bases. The ends lost 5 bases at V and 4 bases at J; junction bases unmatched: 9. The CDR3 is 15 residues long. CDR1 and CDR2 (germline): MDHEN, SYDVKM. CDR3 bases: TGTGCCAGCAGTGCCCCCAGGGGGCCGGGAGAGACCCAGTACTTC. It specifies CASSAPRGPGETQYF.

The chain carries TRBV28 and TRBJ1-1; D remains unclear. The germline V gene has CDR1 MDHEN and CDR2 SYDVKM. The germline V and J ends were trimmed by 2 bases and 0 bases, with 7 bases remaining between them. CDR3 length equals 14 residues. The CDR3 DNA reads as TGTGCCAGCAGTTTAGATCCACTGAACACTGAAGCTTTCTTT. Its protein is CASSLDPLNTEAFF.

The rearrangement links TRBV27 to TRBJ2-1; D perhaps matches TRBD2 (6 bases). The germline V and J ends were trimmed by 8 bases and 3 bases, with 14 bases remaining between them. The V gene's germline CDR1 is MNHEY and CDR2 SMNVEV (reference sequence). The CDR3 runs to 14 residues. CDR3: CASGKGAGYNEQFF. The CDR3 bases are TGTGCCAGCGGAAAGGGAGCGGGCTACAATGAGCAGTTCTTC.

This clone was seen just once. This chain connects TRBV30 to TRBJ2-5; 10 bases match TRBD2. CDR3 length: 14 amino acids. Germline V gives CDR1 GTSNPN, CDR2 SVGIG (reference sequence). The V and J ends lost 4 bases and 1 base, in that order; junction bases with no gene match: 3. The CDR3 DNA reads as TGTGCCTGGACTAGCGGGGGTATCCAAGAGACCCAGTACTTC. This encodes CAWTSGGIQETQYF.

CDR3 residues: CASSVYSNTGELFF. The CDR3 nucleotides are TGTGCCAGCAGCGTTTACTCAAACACCGGGGAGCTGTTTTTT. V is TRBV9 and J is TRBJ2-2; D unresolved. Per the germline V gene, CDR1 is SGDLS and CDR2 is YYNGEE. The CDR3 is made up of 14 amino acids. V lost 2 bases and J 2 bases, leaving 7 bases between the germline ends. The full variable domain, rest sourced from reference TRBV9 and TRBJ2-2, is DSGVTQTPKHLITATGQRVTLRCSPRSGDLSVYWYQQSLDQGLQFLIQYYNGEERAKGNILERFSAQQFPDLHSELNLSSLELGDSALYFCASSVYSNTGELFFGEGSRLTVL.

Only one count was recorded for this clone. The CDR3 sequence is CASSPQRGESQYEQYF. CDR3 coding DNA: TGTGCCAGCTCACCTCAGAGGGGGGAGTCGCAATACGAGCAGTACTTC. The rearrangement uses TRBV18 and TRBJ2-7; tentatively, D is TRBD1 or TRBD2 (6 bases each). The V gene's germline CDR1 is KGHSH and CDR2 LQKENI. V dropped 3 bases and J dropped 4 bases, with 19 bases sitting between them. CDR3 length equals 16 residues.

The chain combines TRBV4-3 with TRBJ1-1, with 8 positions matching TRBD1. This CDR3 is built from 15 residues. Germline V lookup: CDR1 LGHNA, CDR2 YSLEER. With 4 bases clipped from V and 0 bases from J, the junction kept 4 bases outside the gene matches. The DNA for the CDR3 is TGCGCCAGCAGCCCCGACAGGGGTATGAACACTGAAGCTTTCTTT. The encoded protein is CASSPDRGMNTEAFF.

V and J are TRBV7-9 and TRBJ2-3; D ambiguous. This CDR3 region has 13 residues. The germline gives CDR1 SEHNR, CDR2 FQNEAQ (reference sequence). The ends were cut back, 3 bases at V and 4 bases at J, with 8 bases in the middle. DNA of the CDR3: TGTGCCAGCAGCTTCCTTTTCGCAGATACGCAGTATTTT. Encoded protein: CASSFLFADTQYF.

The chain combines TRBV9 with TRBJ2-1, with 7 bases matching TRBD1. The CDR3 extends over 16 amino acids. The germline CDR1 and CDR2 sequences are SGDLS and YYNGEE. J gave up 0 bases and V 4 bases, and 7 bases lay outside the gene matches. CDR3 DNA: TGTGCCAGCAGCCTCAATCCAGGGGGCTCCTACAATGAGCAGTTCTTC. Translating gives CASSLNPGGSYNEQFF.

V usage is TRBV5-1 and J usage is TRBJ1-2, with D perhaps matching TRBD1 (5 bases). Trimming shortened V by 4 bases and J by 3 bases, and 10 bases separated the two germline ends. Per the germline V gene, CDR1 is SGHRS and CDR2 is YFSETQ. CDR3 size: 13 residues. This chain's CDR3 is CASSLDSYYGYTF. CDR3 in DNA: TGCGCCAGCAGCCTCGACAGTTACTATGGCTACACCTTC. The full variable domain, its missing parts supplied by reference TRBV5-1 and TRBJ1-2, is KAGVTQTPRYLIKTRGQQVTLSCSPISGHRSVSWYQQTPGQGLQFLFEYFSETQRNKGNFPGRFSGRQFSNSRSEMNVSTLELGDSALYLCASSLDSYYGYTFGSGTRLTVV.

This clone was seen a handful of times. This chain links TRBV6-4 with TRBJ2-2, with 12 bases matching TRBD2. CDR1 MRHNA and CDR2 SNTAGT come from the germline V gene. V gave up 5 bases and J gave up 3 bases; unmatched junction bases: 1. CDR3 length: 15 amino acids. The CDR3 DNA sequence: TGTGCCAGCAGTAGGACTAGCGGGGACACCGGGGAGCTGTTTTTT. This sequence encodes CASSRTSGDTGELFF.

The V and J genes are TRBV5-6 and TRBJ1-3; no definite D call. The CDR3 has 16 residues. Germline CDR1 SGHDT, CDR2 YYEEEE. With 4 bases removed from V and 4 bases from J, the gap between germline ends came to 18 bases. The CDR3 DNA sequence: TGTGCCAGCAGCCCCTTTAGCGTCGGAGCGGGAAACACCATATATTTT. As protein: CASSPFSVGAGNTIYF. The variable domain in full, with the rest retrieved from reference TRBV5-6 and TRBJ1-3, is DAGVTQSPTHLIKTRGQQVTLRCSPKSGHDTVSWYQQALGQGPQFIFQYYEEEERQRGNFPDRFSGHQFPNYSSELNVNALLLGDSALYLCASSPFSVGAGNTIYFGEGSWLTVV.

The chain employs TRBV5-1 and TRBJ2-1; 7 bases are shared with TRBD2. The J segment lost 6 bases and the V segment lost 5 bases, leaving 8 bases of the junction unmatched. The CDR3 is 14 amino acids. Per the germline V gene, CDR1 is SGHRS and CDR2 is YFSETQ. The CDR3 reads CASSLLAAGNEQFF. The CDR3, as DNA: TGCGCCAGCAGTCTTCTAGCGGCTGGCAATGAGCAGTTCTTC.